One sample yielded the 21 T cell receptor beta chains listed below, sequenced in a study of cytomegalovirus exposure and HLA in healthy donors. The PCR ran on 60 Vbeta and 13 Jbeta primers. Measured with immunoSEQ multiplex PCR; TCRdb has only the in-frame clones, and not every one. In total, the table holds some 120,000 clones. The sequenced material came from PBMCs. Receptors were obtained from a man between 18 and 35 years old in good health and CMV-seronegative.

J is TRBJ1-4 and V is TRBV18; 7 nucleotides match TRBD1. V shed 8 bases, J shed 7 bases, and the junction held 7 bases outside the gene matches. Germline V lookup: CDR1 KGHSH, CDR2 LQKENI. The CDR3 is 13 residues long. CDR3 nucleotides: TGTGCCAGCGGAGGGGGCGTAGGTGAAAAACTGTTTTTT. Translated, it gives CASGGGVGEKLFF.

The chain uses TRBV7-9 and TRBJ2-3; TRBD2 aligns across 12 bases. Germline CDR1 SEHNR, CDR2 FQNEAQ (reference sequence). The V gene end was trimmed by 2 bases and the J gene end by 4 bases; junction bases not matched to a gene: 1. The CDR3 spans 15 residues. The CDR3 nucleotides are TGTGCCAGCAGCTTACTAGCGGGGGGGGCAGATACGCAGTATTTT. Its protein is CASSLLAGGADTQYF.

The V gene is TRBV30, the J gene TRBJ2-3, with D uncertain. V lost 8 bases and J lost 4, with 13 bases in between. The CDR3 spans 12 residues. Germline CDR1 reads GTSNPN; CDR2 reads SVGIG (reference sequence). The CDR3 spells CARLSGPDTQYF. In DNA form, the CDR3 reads TGTGCCCGATTAAGTGGGCCAGATACGCAGTATTTT.

A word on this clone: The same CDR3 is also encoded by other DNA sequences in this sample. The J gene is TRBJ1-2, the V gene TRBV6-5; D not certain. Trimming stripped 0 bases from V and 2 bases from J, with 10 bases between. The CDR3 sequence is 15 residues long. Germline CDR1 reads MNHEY; CDR2 reads SVGAGI. DNA of the CDR3: TGTGCCAGCAGTTACTCCATGACTGACAACTATGGCTACACCTTC. Translating it yields CASSYSMTDNYGYTF.

This sequence joins TRBV30 and TRBJ2-3; 7 bases agree with TRBD2. CDR1 and CDR2 from the germline V gene are GTSNPN and SVGIG (reference sequence). The CDR3 extends over 15 amino acids. V shed 5 bases, J shed 4 bases, and the junction held 12 bases outside the gene matches. CDR3 sequence (DNA): TGTGCCTGGGGACTCCAAGCGGGGACCTCAGATACGCAGTATTTT. Amino acids: CAWGLQAGTSDTQYF.

The CDR3 DNA reads TGTGCCAGTAGCGGGGGACAGGGGGCTGGGTGGGGCAATCAGCCCCAGCATTTT. As protein: CASSGGQGAGWGNQPQHF. This chain joins TRBV19 and TRBJ1-5, with TRBD1 matching over 12 bases. In germline, CDR1 is LNHDA, CDR2 SQIVND (reference sequence). V was pared by 6 bases and J by 2 bases, with 11 bases of the junction left unmatched. The CDR3 extends over 18 amino acids.

V and J are TRBV15 and TRBJ1-5, with D perhaps matching TRBD1 (5 bases). V was shortened by 0 bases and J by 7 bases, with 16 bases between the two germline ends. The germline gives CDR1 LNHNV, CDR2 YYDKDF (reference sequence). This CDR3 contains 16 residues. The CDR3 DNA sequence: TGTGCCACCAGCAGAGATTGGCGGAGGGGAGAGCAGCCCCAGCATTTT. This encodes CATSRDWRRGEQPQHF.

The rearrangement joins TRBV13 to TRBJ2-7; TRBD1 agrees at 7 bases. The J segment lost 3 bases and the V segment lost 4 bases, leaving 6 bases of the junction unmatched. Looked up from germline, CDR1 is PRHDT and CDR2 is FYEKMQ (reference sequence). The CDR3 covers 14 residues. CDR3 region: CASSSWGQSYEQYF. The CDR3 bases are TGTGCCAGCAGCTCTTGGGGACAGAGCTACGAGCAGTACTTC.

Here the CDR3 DNA reads TGTGCCAGCAGCTCCGTCCCGGGACAGGGGGAGACTGAAGCTTTCTTT. Amino acid sequence: CASSSVPGQGETEAFF. The chain uses TRBV11-2 and TRBJ1-1, with 11 bases aligning to TRBD1. Germline V gene data show CDR1 as SGHAT and CDR2 as FQNNGV. The CDR3 totals 16 residues. With V trimmed by 4 bases and J by 5 bases, 9 bases remained unmatched.

With regard to this clone: One end of the junction fails to match germline, which may point to a read error. The chain employs TRBV7-7 and TRBJ2-1; TRBD2 matches 16 bases. The CDR3 consists of 18 residues. Germline V lookup: CDR1 SSHAT, CDR2 FNYEAQ (reference sequence). CDR3 nucleotides: TGTGCTAGCAGCTTAGCCCCGGGACTAGCGGGGGGGCAGGGTGAGCAGTTCTTC. This codes for CASSLAPGLAGGQGEQFF. Full variable domain (outside the CDR3, taken from reference TRBV7-7 and TRBJ2-1): GAGVSQSPRYKVTKRGQDVTLRCDPISSHATLYWYQQALGQGPEFLTYFNYEAQPDKSGLPSDRFSAERPEGSISTLTIQRTEQRDSAMYRCASSLAPGLAGGQGEQFFGPGTRLTVL.

V is TRBV6-1 and J is TRBJ1-5; 7 nucleotides align to TRBD1. J lost 0 bases, V lost 9 bases, and 5 bases had no gene match. Germline CDR1 MNHNS, CDR2 SASEGT. CDR3 length equals 14 residues. The CDR3 coding sequence is TGTGCCAGTAATACAGGGGATAGCAATCAGCCCCAGCATTTT. This encodes CASNTGDSNQPQHF.

J is TRBJ2-7 and V is TRBV5-1; D perhaps matches TRBD1 (6 bases). Germline loops: CDR1 SGHRS, CDR2 YFSETQ. The CDR3 spans 14 residues. V was clipped by 4 bases and J by 3 bases, with 14 bases between them. The CDR3 reads CASSRQGLNYEQYF. In nucleotides, the CDR3 is TGCGCCAGCAGCCGGCAGGGGTTAAACTACGAGCAGTACTTC.

This chain uses TRBV7-9 with TRBJ2-5; the D gene is possibly TRBD2 (7 bases). V was cut by 1 base and J by 5 bases, with 14 bases left in between. Germline values: CDR1 SEHNR, CDR2 FQNEAQ (reference sequence). The CDR3 sequence is 15 residues long. CDR3 residues: CASSLEGGGLETQYF. Here the CDR3 DNA reads TGTGCCAGCAGCTTAGAGGGGGGGGGCCTGGAGACCCAGTACTTC. Full variable domain (rest looked up from reference TRBV7-9 and TRBJ2-5): DTGVSQNPRHKITKRGQNVTFRCDPISEHNRLYWYRQTLGQGPEFLTYFQNEAQLEKSRLLSDRFSAERPKGSFSTLEIQRTEQGDSAMYLCASSLEGGGLETQYFGPGTRLLVL.

This rearrangement joins TRBV6-5 to TRBJ1-2; 10 bases map to TRBD1. With V trimmed by 6 bases and J by 6 bases, 7 bases remained unmatched. From germline, CDR1 is MNHEY and CDR2 SVGAGI. This CDR3 is 14 amino acids long. CDR3 DNA sequence: TGTGCCAGCAGCATTGGGGACAGGGGCAATGGCTACACCTTC. As protein: CASSIGDRGNGYTF.

This chain uses TRBV5-6 with TRBJ2-7, with D tentatively TRBD1 (7 bases). This CDR3 has 14 residues. The V and J ends lost 4 bases and 0 bases respectively, with 11 bases between them. The germline V gene encodes CDR1 SGHDT and CDR2 YYEEEE. CDR3 nucleotides: TGTGCCAGCAGCGGGGGGACAGTCTCCTACGAGCAGTACTTC. It translates to CASSGGTVSYEQYF.

V is TRBV19 and J is TRBJ1-3; the match to TRBD1 covers 8 bases. Losses at the gene ends were 7 bases for V and 3 bases for J; bases not matched to a gene: 11. Germline V gene sequence: CDR1 LNHDA, CDR2 SQIVND (reference sequence). The CDR3 contains 16 residues. CDR3 sequence: CASNPRGRGLGNTIYF. In DNA, the CDR3 is TGTGCCAGTAATCCTCGGGGCAGGGGGCTTGGAAACACCATATATTTT.

V is TRBV6-1 and J is TRBJ1-1; the D is unclear. Germline-derived CDR1 and CDR2 are MNHNS and SASEGT. V dropped 7 bases and J dropped 10 bases, with 7 bases sitting between them. CDR3 length equals 9 residues. CDR3 DNA sequence: TGTGCCAGCACCTTCCGAGCTTTCTTT. It encodes CASTFRAFF.

The rearrangement links TRBV4-1 to TRBJ1-6, with D perhaps TRBD1 (6 bases). The V end was cut by 2 bases, the J end by 3 bases, with 11 bases between. The CDR3 spans 16 residues. CDR1 is MGHRA, CDR2 YSYEKL, per germline. The CDR3 DNA reads TGCGCCAGCAGCCAATCTCTAGGGGGCTATAATTCACCCCTCCACTTT. This translates into CASSQSLGGYNSPLHF.

The rearrangement links TRBV11-2 to TRBJ2-5; D is unclear. Germline V gives CDR1 SGHAT, CDR2 FQNNGV. This CDR3 comprises 11 residues. V was pared by 5 bases and J by 5 bases, with 6 bases between. The CDR3 region has the DNA TGTGCCAGCAGCCACGGTGAGACCCAGTACTTC. This sequence encodes CASSHGETQYF.

The CDR3 DNA follows: TGCGCCAGCAGCCCAACCGGACAGTACCATGAACAGTACTTC. It yields the protein CASSPTGQYHEQYF. The rearrangement links TRBV5-1 to TRBJ2-5; a weak D match, TRBD1 (6 bases). CDR3 length: 14 residues. V lost 4 bases to trimming and J lost 11 bases, with 21 bases between them. Germline CDR1 reads SGHRS; CDR2 reads YFSETQ.

This chain connects TRBV20-1 to TRBJ1-1; D not resolved. The CDR3 spans 11 residues. Germline V lookup: CDR1 DFQATT, CDR2 SNEGSKA (reference sequence). Trimming took 0 bases from V and 8 from J, leaving 7 bases between them. This CDR3 reads CSARDHEEAFF. CDR3 sequence (DNA): TGCAGTGCTAGAGATCATGAGGAAGCTTTCTTT.